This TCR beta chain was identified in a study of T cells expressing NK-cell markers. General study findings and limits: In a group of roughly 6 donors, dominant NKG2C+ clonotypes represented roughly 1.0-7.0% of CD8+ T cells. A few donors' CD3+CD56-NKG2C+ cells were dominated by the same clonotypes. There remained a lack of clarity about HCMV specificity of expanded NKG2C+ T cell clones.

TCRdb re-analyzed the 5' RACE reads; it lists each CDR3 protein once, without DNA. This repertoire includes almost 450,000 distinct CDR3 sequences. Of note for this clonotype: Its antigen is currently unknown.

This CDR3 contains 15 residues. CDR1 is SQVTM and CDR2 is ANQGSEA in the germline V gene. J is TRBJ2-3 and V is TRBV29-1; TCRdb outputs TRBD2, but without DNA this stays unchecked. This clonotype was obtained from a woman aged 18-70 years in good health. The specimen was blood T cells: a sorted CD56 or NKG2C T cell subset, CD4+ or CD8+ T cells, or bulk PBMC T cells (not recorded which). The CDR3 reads CSVDPGDLLPNTQYF.